A selection of T cell receptor beta chains follows, all from one sample in a study of OX40 agonist ivuxolimab in advanced cancers. Sequenced by immunoSEQ multiplex PCR; TCRdb stores in-frame clones only, minus some. Of approximately 76,000 clones detected, 88% appear once; the ten largest clones hold less than 0.9%. The material was CD4+ or CD8+ T cells sorted from blood, obtained in a trial of the OX40 agonist ivuxolimab. The origin of the receptors is an adult with an advanced solid tumor such as melanoma, head and neck, liver or kidney cancer. Each CDR3 is given with its conserved first and last residue. Clone size, where shown, is once, few, many, or a class for clones that have expanded.

TRBV7-3,TRBJ2-1,once,CASSPGSGRGNEQFF
TRBV6-5,TRBJ1-2,.,CASSSNLGDGYTF
TRBV6-6,TRBJ2-1,.,CASRLQSSYNEQFF
TRBV28,TRBJ1-4,.,CASSLGEKLFF
TRBV6-6,TRBJ2-1,.,CASSASSGREQFF
TRBV11-2,TRBJ1-3,.,CASSTSGPSGNTIYF
TRBV10-3,TRBJ1-4,.,CAIKPGSSNEKLFF
TRBV19,TRBJ1-2,.,CASSIGDGWNYGYTF
TRBV28,TRBJ1-5,.,CASITGGNFGNQPQHF
TRBV10-3,TRBJ2-1,.,CAIKRVTGLAGEDNEQFF
TRBV7-8,TRBJ2-7,.,CASLPSGGSYEQYF
TRBV27,TRBJ1-4,.,CASSYRGWGNEKLFF
TRBV6-1,TRBJ1-2,few,CASNNYGYTF
TRBV6-4,TRBJ2-4,.,CASSDFTWDSYSLAKNIQYF
TRBV7-6,TRBJ1-3,.,CASSELAGWTGNTIYF
TRBV2,TRBJ2-7,.,CAIRDRGNYEQYF
TRBV7-9,TRBJ2-4,.,CASSPIDVVAKNIQYF
TRBV19,TRBJ2-5,.,CASSTTRGPTATQYF
TRBV11-2,TRBJ1-1,once,CASSSTPAGIGSEAFF
TRBV5-8,TRBJ2-3,.,CASSLGQPLSTDTQYF
TRBV6-6,TRBJ1-2,.,CASSYSNGDGYTF
TRBV5-1,TRBJ2-2,.,CASSPRTGSNTGELFF
TRBV5-1,TRBJ2-5,.,CASSLDRTGQETQYF
TRBV7-9,TRBJ2-4,few,CASSRPGNSIQYF
TRBV7-6,TRBJ2-7,.,CASSFDRDYEQYF
TRBV12-5,TRBJ1-4,.,CASGGTEGEKLFF
TRBV18,TRBJ1-5,.,CASSPSPPRGGQPQHF
TRBV19,TRBJ1-1,.,CASSSRDRGRRGTEAFF
TRBV28,TRBJ1-2,.,CASRGQGTPSYTF
TRBV6-5,TRBJ1-2,.,CASTRDRGDYGYTF
TRBV9,TRBJ2-3,.,CASSVAGGHTDTQYF
TRBV29-1,TRBJ2-3,.,CSASPRVDTQYF
TRBV28,TRBJ2-7,.,CASSSQGVLTKEQYF
TRBV9,TRBJ2-3,.,CASSVRGTSTDTQYF
TRBV5-1,TRBJ2-3,.,CASSLASPSTDTQYF
TRBV6-1,TRBJ2-7,.,CASSEIQVSDEQYF
TRBV6-1,TRBJ1-5,few,CASSENQPQHF
TRBV6-6,TRBJ1-5,.,CASKKQGADQPQHF
TRBV7-2,TRBJ2-5,.,CASSSDSGAQETQYF
TRBV19,TRBJ1-5,.,CASSIQGLGQPQHF
TRBV5-4,TRBJ2-2,.,CASTLGGRDTGELFF
TRBV2,TRBJ2-2,.,CASSEGNRGRRELFF
TRBV4-2,TRBJ2-5,.,CASSQDLTGKETQYF